These T cell receptor beta chains were read from a single sample in a study of blood T cell repertoires in COVID-19. This table comes from immunoSEQ multiplex PCR, and its TCRdb copy is limited to in-frame clones, with some not included. The sample yields approximately 300,000 clones, around 85% seen once. The sequenced sample was PBMCs or T cells enriched from blood (not recorded which). The receptors stem from a woman under 40 who had been exposed to COVID-19. The conserved cysteine and the conserved F or W are not part of the CDR3 here.

j_call v_call cdr3_aa
TRBJ1-1 TRBV4-2 ASSRGDRGDAF
TRBJ1-1 TRBV7-8 ASSLVDRGGTEAF
TRBJ1-6 TRBV30 AWRDRPGSIYNSPLH
TRBJ1-6 TRBV9 ASSVGPRGTGSPLH
TRBJ2-1 TRBV4-2 ASSQDKLPNEQF
TRBJ2-7 TRBV7-9 ASSLAHQGAHEQY
TRBJ2-5 TRBV19 ASSPGLETQY
TRBJ1-1 TRBV5-8 AGSLDSTLMNTEAF
TRBJ2-3 TRBV11-3 ASSLLVGGSTDTQY
TRBJ2-3 TRBV24-1 ATSDPGGSSTDTQY
TRBJ1-5 TRBV5-1 ASSLETGIGQPQH
TRBJ2-4 TRBV28 ASRQDLAGVQNIQY
TRBJ1-1 TRBV5-1 ASSLVSMNTEAF
TRBJ2-7 TRBV27 ASSPGGRYEQY
TRBJ2-3 TRBV7-6 ASSSRDRGSGDTQY
TRBJ1-3 TRBV7-9 ASSLKWDSGNTIY
TRBJ2-7 TRBV9 ASSPRTGGNYEQY
TRBJ2-7 TRBV5-5 ASSSGTKDEQY
TRBJ1-1 TRBV29-1 SVTPRDRGTEAF
TRBJ2-3 TRBV24-1 ATSDLGLSASGEDTQY
TRBJ2-3 TRBV9 ASRETGTDTQY
TRBJ2-1 TRBV7-2 ASSLYAGALNEQF
TRBJ1-6 TRBV7-9 ASSSSTGGSPLH
TRBJ1-5 TRBV28 ASSLPDRSYQPQH
TRBJ2-7 TRBV28 ASCSAGGLGDEQY
TRBJ1-2 TRBV6-5 ASSFGQGSHT
TRBJ2-5 TRBV11-2 ASSYPVKTQY
TRBJ1-2 TRBV20-1 SAPQTDGYT
TRBJ1-1 TRBV5-1 ASSVRGQGAGTEAF
TRBJ1-2 TRBV12-3/TRBV12-4 ASSENRGGYT
TRBJ1-6 TRBV28 ASKGQPLSPLH
TRBJ1-2 TRBV24-1 ATSDLRPFGGYGYT
TRBJ2-6 TRBV18 ASSPPPGNSGANVLT
TRBJ2-5 TRBV4-2 ASSPEGVETQY
TRBJ2-5 TRBV19 ASSMTTGRFGETQY
TRBJ1-5 TRBV2 ASSTTGGNQPQH
TRBJ2-3 TRBV9 ASSVEAGDWTSGRTTDTQY
TRBJ1-5 TRBV4-3 ASSQDSQGAWPQH
TRBJ2-1 TRBV15 ATSRVRREGYNEQF
TRBJ1-1 TRBV30 AWYPGGGTEAF
TRBJ1-2 TRBV29-1 SVTRGLGDGYT
TRBJ2-5 TRBV5-1 ASSSQGARGRETQY
TRBJ1-2 TRBV24-1 ATSNTGYGYT
TRBJ2-4 TRBV2 ASRGDYQAKNIQY
TRBJ2-2 TRBV27 ASSLSSSAGSVELF
TRBJ2-7 TRBV7-2 ASSSIRGYEQY
TRBJ1-2 TRBV4-2 ASSQRGNYGYT
TRBJ2-2 TRBV5-6 ASSLASTGELF
TRBJ1-2 TRBV28 ASSPGGTGSHYGYT
TRBJ1-6 TRBV19 ASSQGFNSPLH
TRBJ1-6 TRBV28 ASIQTGTGNSPLH
TRBJ2-6 TRBV30 AWSTGQLYSGANVLT
TRBJ1-2 TRBV6-5 ASSYSGRGYGYT
TRBJ2-3 TRBV3-1/TRBV3-2 ASSQDGLAGGLDTQY
TRBJ1-3 TRBV30 AWGWSSGNTIY
TRBJ2-2 TRBV20-1 SASGQGNTGELF
TRBJ1-3 TRBV19 ASSLGVQGNTIY